This T cell receptor beta chain was captured by sequencing in a study of cytomegalovirus exposure and HLA in healthy donors. Study-level points and caveats: Roughly uniform sequencing depth across donors was assumed, possibly incorrectly. According to an earlier analysis, most TCR beta V segments yielded productive rearrangements about 90% or about 30% of the time. Trimming of TCR beta V- and J-genes showed a link, identified in a later analysis, to a missense DCLRE1C variant.

A multiplex PCR was run with 60 Vbeta primers and 13 Jbeta primers. Measured with immunoSEQ multiplex PCR; TCRdb has only the in-frame clones, and not every one. This sample's clone table lists about 140,000 clones. Those who donated were healthy bone marrow donors. Of note for this clone: The target antigen is unknown.

The origin of this receptor is a man aged 35 to 55 in good health and CMV-seronegative. Sequencing used PBMCs.

In DNA, the CDR3 is TGTGCCAGCAGTGAAGGAGACAGGGGAGACACTGAAGCTTTCTTT. As protein: CASSEGDRGDTEAFF. The rearrangement joins TRBV2 to TRBJ1-1, with 8 positions matching TRBD1. V trimming: 1 base; J trimming: 3 bases; junction bases outside the gene matches: 4. CDR1 SNHLY and CDR2 FYNNEI come from the germline V gene. This CDR3 region has 15 residues. Drawing the rest from reference TRBV2 and TRBJ1-1, the complete variable domain is EPEVTQTPSHQVTQMGQEVILRCVPISNHLYFYWYRQILGQKVEFLVSFYNNEISEKSEIFDDQFSVERPDGSNFTLKIRSTKLEDSAMYFCASSEGDRGDTEAFFGQGTRLTVV.